This section outlines one T cell receptor beta chain sequence together with its context. The sample comes from a study of blood T cell repertoires in COVID-19. Clones were read by immunoSEQ multiplex PCR, and TCRdb kept only the in-frame ones, dropping some. The sample carries 81,000 or so clones, over 80% recorded once. This CDR3 has 15 residues. Looked up from germline, CDR1 is LNHDA and CDR2 is SQIVND (reference sequence). V was clipped by 6 bases and J by 0 bases, with 11 bases between them. The sample taken for sequencing was peripheral blood. The chain combines TRBV19 with TRBJ2-2; D is possibly TRBD1 (5 bases). The sequence was obtained from a woman aged 70-85 years with active or convalescent COVID-19. The CDR3 DNA follows: TGTGCCAGTAGAGGCCAGGGTGCGAACACCGGGGAGCTGTTTTTT. This gives the protein CASRGQGANTGELFF.